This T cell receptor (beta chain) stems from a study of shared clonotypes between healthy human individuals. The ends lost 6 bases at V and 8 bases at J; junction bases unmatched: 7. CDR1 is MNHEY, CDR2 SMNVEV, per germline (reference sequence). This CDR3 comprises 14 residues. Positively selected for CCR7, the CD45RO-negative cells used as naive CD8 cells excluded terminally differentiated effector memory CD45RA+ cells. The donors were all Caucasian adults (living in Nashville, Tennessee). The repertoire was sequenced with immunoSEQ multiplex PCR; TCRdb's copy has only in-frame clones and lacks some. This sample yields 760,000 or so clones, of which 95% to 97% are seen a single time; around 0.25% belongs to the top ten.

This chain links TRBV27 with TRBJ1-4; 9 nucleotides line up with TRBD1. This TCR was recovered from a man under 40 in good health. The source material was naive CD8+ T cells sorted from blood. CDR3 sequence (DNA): TGTGCCAGCAGACTCACAGGGGGCATGGAAAAACTGTTTTTT. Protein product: CASRLTGGMEKLFF.